These 32 T cell receptor beta chains share one sample of origin, sequenced in a study of cytomegalovirus exposure and HLA in healthy donors (dated by TCRdb to about 2017). Library preparation was by the immunoSEQ multiplex PCR assay. For the multiplex PCR, a mixture combining 60 forward primers for TCR Vbeta segments and 13 reverse primers for TCR Jbeta segments was used. This immuneACCESS table, as held by TCRdb, lists in-frame sequences with V and J called but not all clones. Of the missing ones, under half trace to an unresolved V gene in checked studies; the others have no known cause. The sample profile shows about 150,000 clones; 70% to 90% of them were found once. The top ten constitute less than 2.5% of the sample. Sequencing was performed on PBMCs. These receptors all come from a woman younger than 35 in good health and CMV-seronegative.

The DNA for the CDR3 is TGTGCTAGTGGTTTGTCCAAGCGGCAGGGGGCTGATGGCTACACCTTC. It encodes CASGLSKRQGADGYTF. This chain uses TRBV12-5 with TRBJ1-2, with 8 bases fitting TRBD1. Germline assignment: CDR1 LGHNT and CDR2 FRNRAP. The CDR3 is 16 amino acids. The ends lost 2 bases at V and 6 bases at J; junction bases unmatched: 11.

The rearrangement uses TRBV7-6 and TRBJ2-5, with D possibly being TRBD1 (5 bases). With 5 bases removed from V and 0 bases from J, the gap between germline ends came to 10 bases. The CDR3 covers 14 residues. Germline V gene sequence: CDR1 SGHVS, CDR2 FNYEAQ. The CDR3 sequence: CASSPGADQETQYF. For the CDR3, the DNA is TGTGCCAGCAGCCCTGGGGCAGACCAAGAGACCCAGTACTTC. The whole variable domain, remainder taken from reference TRBV7-6 and TRBJ2-5, is GAGVSQSPRYKVTKRGQDVALRCDPISGHVSLYWYRQALGQGPEFLTYFNYEAQQDKSGLPNDRFSAERPEGSISTLTIQRTEQRDSAMYRCASSPGADQETQYFGPGTRLLVL.

V is TRBV4-2 and J is TRBJ2-1; 12 positions match TRBD2. The trim removed 1 base at V and 8 bases at J, leaving 9 bases unmatched. This CDR3 region has 17 residues. The germline V gene encodes CDR1 LGHNA and CDR2 YNFKEQ. The DNA of the CDR3 is TGTGCCAGCAGCCAAGGCCCCCCTAGCGGGGGGGCCGATGAGCAGTTCTTC. It encodes CASSQGPPSGGADEQFF.

This chain joins TRBV2 and TRBJ2-4, with 8 positions matching TRBD1. The CDR3 extends over 16 amino acids. V lost 7 bases, J lost 3 bases, and 11 bases stayed unmatched. CDR1 and CDR2 from the germline V gene are SNHLY and FYNNEI. The CDR3 is CASTLKGDRSKNIQYF. The DNA of the CDR3 is TGTGCCAGCACCCTTAAAGGGGACAGGAGCAAAAACATTCAGTACTTC.

The chain recombines TRBV28 with TRBJ2-5, with 11 bases identical to TRBD1. The J call may be mistaken, given a closer DNA end match to TRBJ2-7. The CDR3 runs 17 residues. Per the germline V gene, CDR1 is MDHEN and CDR2 is SYDVKM. For the CDR3, the DNA is TGTGCCAGCAGTAAACCTCCGGGACAGGGGGACTCCTACGAGCAGTACTTC. This translates into CASSKPPGQGDSYEQYF.

The rearrangement links TRBV30 to TRBJ2-3; D ambiguous. CDR1 is GTSNPN and CDR2 is SVGIG in the germline V gene (reference sequence). This CDR3 has 10 amino acids. Trimming left V 2 bases short and J 6 bases short, with 3 bases between. The CDR3 sequence is CAWSLDTQYF. DNA for the CDR3: TGTGCCTGGAGTCTTGATACGCAGTATTTT.

The count of this clone is one. The gene calls are TRBV30 and TRBJ1-6, with 7 bases identical to TRBD1. The CDR3 extends over 16 amino acids. J lost 7 bases, V lost 7 bases, and 16 bases had no gene match. Germline V gene data show CDR1 as GTSNPN and CDR2 as SVGIG (reference sequence). The CDR3 DNA reads TGTGCCTCCAACCCGGCAGGGGGTAATGCGAATTCACCCCTCCACTTT. This gives the protein CASNPAGGNANSPLHF.

The chain combines TRBV19 with TRBJ2-7, with 7 bases aligning to TRBD2. CDR3 size: 14 residues. Losses at the gene ends were 6 bases for V and 2 bases for J; bases not matched to a gene: 7. CDR1 LNHDA and CDR2 SQIVND come from the germline V gene (reference sequence). The CDR3 sequence: CASSLSGNTYEQYF. The CDR3 DNA reads as TGTGCCAGTAGCCTCAGCGGGAATACCTACGAGCAGTACTTC. Drawing the rest from reference TRBV19 and TRBJ2-7, the complete variable domain is DGGITQSPKYLFRKEGQNVTLSCEQNLNHDAMYWYRQDPGQGLRLIYYSQIVNDFQKGDIAEGYSVSREKKESFPLTVTSAQKNPTAFYLCASSLSGNTYEQYFGPGTRLTVT.

The gene calls are TRBV7-3 and TRBJ1-1; tentative D call: TRBD1 (6 bases). With 5 bases removed from V and 0 bases from J, the gap between germline ends came to 13 bases. The CDR3 is 15 amino acids. Per the germline V gene, CDR1 is SGHTA and CDR2 is FQGTGA. The CDR3 DNA is TGTGCCAGCAGCCAACAGGGAGCATTGAACACTGAAGCTTTCTTT. This codes for CASSQQGALNTEAFF.

The chain uses TRBV19 and TRBJ2-1, with 11 bases lining up with TRBD2. Germline trimming cut 5 bases from V and 3 bases from J; bases unmatched to any gene: 3. The V gene's germline CDR1 is LNHDA and CDR2 SQIVND (reference sequence). This CDR3 spans 15 amino acids. The DNA of the CDR3 is TGTGCCAGTAGTCCGGGACTAGCGGACTACAATGAGCAGTTCTTC. Translation gives CASSPGLADYNEQFF.

V usage is TRBV7-9 and J usage is TRBJ2-6, with TRBD1 as a possible D gene (5 bases). Trimming removed 1 base at V and 3 bases at J, with 19 bases between. Germline V gene data show CDR1 as SEHNR and CDR2 as FQNEAQ (reference sequence). The CDR3 covers 19 residues. The CDR3 region is CASSLELGRAVGGANVLTF. The CDR3 coding sequence is TGTGCCAGCAGCTTAGAGCTCGGCAGGGCTGTTGGTGGGGCCAACGTCCTGACTTTC.

V is TRBV6-5 and J is TRBJ2-2; D not resolved. There are 13 residues in the CDR3. Germline V gene lookup returns CDR1 MNHEY and CDR2 SVGAGI. Trimming took 2 bases from V and 5 from J, leaving 6 bases between them. In DNA form, the CDR3 reads TGTGCCAGCAGTTACGGAGTAACCGGGGAGCTGTTTTTT. This sequence encodes CASSYGVTGELFF.

The chain employs TRBV6-6 and TRBJ2-1; 13 bases are a match to TRBD2. From germline, CDR1 is MNHNY and CDR2 SVGAGI (reference sequence). The CDR3 sequence is 16 residues long. V gave up 6 bases and J gave up 3 bases; unmatched junction bases: 5. As DNA, the CDR3 is TGTGCCAGCAGCGAACTAGCGGGAGGGATCTACAATGAGCAGTTCTTC. Translation gives CASSELAGGIYNEQFF.

This clone was recorded only once. The chain links TRBV28 to TRBJ2-7; D is perhaps TRBD2 (7 bases). V lost 6 bases to trimming and J lost 7 bases, with 19 bases between them. Germline V gene sequence: CDR1 MDHEN, CDR2 SYDVKM. The CDR3 extends over 14 amino acids. CDR3: CASSPQGGGGEQYF. CDR3 bases: TGTGCCAGCAGCCCGCAAGGGGGAGGGGGGGAGCAGTACTTC.

The chain is built from TRBV4-3 and TRBJ1-5; TRBD1 agrees at 8 bases. The V gene end was trimmed by 0 bases and the J gene end by 4 bases; junction bases not matched to a gene: 2. The germline V gene has CDR1 LGHNA and CDR2 YSLEER. The CDR3 is made up of 15 amino acids. The CDR3 bases are TGCGCCAGCAGCCAAGAGGGACAGGCAAATCAGCCCCAGCATTTT. Amino acids: CASSQEGQANQPQHF.

The sample holds one count of this clone. The chain is built from TRBV28 and TRBJ2-7, with D possibly TRBD1 on 5 matching bases. Germline V gene data show CDR1 as MDHEN and CDR2 as SYDVKM. Trimming removed 3 bases at V and 0 bases at J, with 18 bases between. The CDR3 is 17 residues long. CDR3 coding DNA: TGTGCCAGCAGTTTCGTGATCTGGGGCCCGGACTCCTACGAGCAGTACTTC. Its protein is CASSFVIWGPDSYEQYF.

This sequence joins TRBV10-3 and TRBJ2-5, with 11 bases matching TRBD2. Germline-derived CDR1 and CDR2 are ENHRY and SYGVKD. V lost 3 bases and J lost 5; bases outside the gene matches: 8. The CDR3 totals 16 residues. CDR3 bases: TGTGCCATCAGTGATGCTAGCGGGGGGCCGAGGGAGACCCAGTACTTC. This gives the protein CAISDASGGPRETQYF.

The rearrangement joins TRBV5-1 to TRBJ2-7; D is possibly TRBD2 (5 bases). The V end lost 6 bases, the J end lost 7 bases, and 14 bases lay between the germline ends. The V gene's germline CDR1 is SGHRS and CDR2 YFSETQ. The CDR3 consists of 12 residues. The chain's CDR3 is CASTSSGGEQYF. CDR3 nucleotide sequence: TGCGCCAGCACCTCTAGTGGAGGAGAGCAGTACTTC.

The chain carries TRBV27 and TRBJ2-7, with 12 bases fitting TRBD2. CDR3 length: 18 amino acids. The J segment lost 0 bases and the V segment lost 9 bases, leaving 15 bases of the junction unmatched. The V gene's germline CDR1 is MNHEY and CDR2 SMNVEV (reference sequence). The CDR3 DNA reads as TGTGCCAGTAATCCGGGACTAGCGGGTCATTCCGGCTCCTACGAGCAGTACTTC. Encoded protein: CASNPGLAGHSGSYEQYF.

The chain employs TRBV27 and TRBJ2-1; 7 nucleotides match TRBD2. CDR3 length equals 14 residues. In germline, CDR1 is MNHEY, CDR2 SMNVEV (reference sequence). The junction had 5 bases not matched to a gene; V was cut back by 7 bases and J by 2 bases. The DNA of the CDR3 is TGTGCCAGCACCCTACGGGGGGCCTACAATGAGCAGTTCTTC. It is translated as CASTLRGAYNEQFF.

This clone was seen once. The rearrangement uses TRBV11-1 and TRBJ2-3; 7 nucleotides match TRBD2. The germline V gene has CDR1 SGHAT and CDR2 FQDESV (reference sequence). The length of the CDR3 is 13 residues. Germline trimming cut 5 bases from V and 3 bases from J; bases unmatched to any gene: 2. The CDR3 region is CASSGGRTDTQYF. The DNA for the CDR3 is TGTGCCAGCAGCGGCGGGAGAACAGATACGCAGTATTTT. The variable domain in full, with the rest retrieved from reference TRBV11-1 and TRBJ2-3, is EAEVAQSPRYKITEKSQAVAFWCDPISGHATLYWYRQILGQGPELLVQFQDESVVDDSQLPKDRFSAERLKGVDSTLKIQPAELGDSAMYLCASSGGRTDTQYFGPGTRLTVL.

This chain links TRBV28 with TRBJ2-5, with 7 bases matching TRBD1. V was pared by 8 bases and J by 3 bases, with 6 bases of the junction left unmatched. Germline V CDR1 and CDR2: MDHEN, SYDVKM. The CDR3 spans 13 residues. The CDR3 reads CASGPGTEETQYF. The CDR3 DNA is TGTGCCAGCGGACCCGGGACAGAAGAGACCCAGTACTTC.

J is TRBJ2-3 and V is TRBV19; no firm D call. The V end was cut by 9 bases, the J end by 1 base, with 14 bases between. The CDR3 runs to 14 residues. In germline, CDR1 is LNHDA, CDR2 SQIVND (reference sequence). The CDR3 loop is CASKNNYRTDTQYF. CDR3 DNA sequence: TGTGCCAGCAAGAACAATTACCGCACAGATACGCAGTATTTT.

The chain recombines TRBV19 with TRBJ1-6; maybe TRBD1 (6 bases). The germline V gene encodes CDR1 LNHDA and CDR2 SQIVND (reference sequence). V lost 1 base and J 7 bases, leaving 11 bases between the germline ends. CDR3 length: 15 amino acids. The CDR3 reads CASSIGGTPNSPLHF. CDR3 bases: TGTGCCAGTAGTATAGGGGGGACACCCAATTCACCCCTCCACTTT. The whole variable domain, remainder taken from reference TRBV19 and TRBJ1-6, is DGGITQSPKYLFRKEGQNVTLSCEQNLNHDAMYWYRQDPGQGLRLIYYSQIVNDFQKGDIAEGYSVSREKKESFPLTVTSAQKNPTAFYLCASSIGGTPNSPLHFGNGTRLTVT.

V and J are TRBV19 and TRBJ2-7; a possible D gene is TRBD2 (5 bases). Germline V CDR1 and CDR2: LNHDA, SQIVND (reference sequence). The CDR3 consists of 16 residues. V lost 1 base, J lost 2 bases, and 15 bases lay in between. In nucleotides, the CDR3 is TGTGCCAGTAGTATAGCGGGGAACAGTGGGACCTACGAGCAGTACTTC. This codes for CASSIAGNSGTYEQYF.

In this sample, this clone turned up once. This chain joins TRBV28 and TRBJ1-5, with 9 bases fitting TRBD1. V lost 6 bases, J lost 4 bases, and 7 bases stayed unmatched. In germline, CDR1 is MDHEN, CDR2 SYDVKM. This CDR3 comprises 15 residues. CDR3: CASSRGQGMNQPQHF. CDR3 coding DNA: TGTGCCAGCAGCCGGGGACAGGGAATGAATCAGCCCCAGCATTTT.

The chain carries TRBV9 and TRBJ2-1; 7 bases are a match to TRBD1. Germline lookup yields CDR1 SGDLS and CDR2 YYNGEE. The CDR3 is made up of 17 amino acids. Trimming removed 4 bases from V and 2 bases from J; junction bases left unmatched: 12. The CDR3 is CASSPRGGGFTYNEQFF. The CDR3 DNA sequence: TGTGCCAGCAGCCCTAGAGGGGGCGGATTTACCTACAATGAGCAGTTCTTC.

The CDR3 loop reads CASSYTLAGAGEQFF. The DNA for the CDR3 is TGTGCCAGCAGTTACACCCTAGCGGGAGCCGGGGAGCAGTTCTTC. The V gene is TRBV6-6, the J gene TRBJ2-1; 10 bases fit TRBD2. The germline gives CDR1 MNHNY, CDR2 SVGAGI (reference sequence). The CDR3 extends over 15 amino acids. Trimming cost V 2 bases and J 10 bases; bases outside gene matches: 8.

The V gene is TRBV28, the J gene TRBJ1-5, with unresolved D. Trimming took off 7 bases at V and 1 base at J, with 17 bases between the two ends. The CDR3 totals 16 residues. Germline CDR1 and CDR2: MDHEN and SYDVKM. The CDR3 DNA reads TGTGCCAGCATCCCCAACTGGGCGCCAAGCAATCAGCCCCAGCATTTT. Protein product: CASIPNWAPSNQPQHF.

The chain combines TRBV10-1 with TRBJ2-7; D may be TRBD2 (6 bases). Germline CDR1 WNHNN, CDR2 SYGVQD (reference sequence). V lost 0 bases and J 1 base, leaving 10 bases between the germline ends. CDR3 size: 15 residues. CDR3 DNA sequence: TGCGCCAGCAGTGAGTCGGGGACTGGGTCCTACGAGCAGTACTTC. Protein product: CASSESGTGSYEQYF.

This clone was counted a single time. The chain links TRBV4-2 to TRBJ2-2, with TRBD2 identical over 11 bases. With 8 bases clipped from V and 1 base from J, the junction kept 3 bases outside the gene matches. The V gene's germline CDR1 is LGHNA and CDR2 YNFKEQ. The CDR3 runs 15 residues. CDR3 loop: CASSTSGGNTGELFF. As DNA, the CDR3 is TGTGCCAGCTCTACTAGCGGGGGGAACACCGGGGAGCTGTTTTTT.

The J gene is TRBJ2-3, the V gene TRBV9, with 9 nucleotides matching TRBD2. CDR3 length equals 16 residues. The junction had 11 bases not matched to a gene; V was cut back by 0 bases and J by 9 bases. The germline gives CDR1 SGDLS, CDR2 YYNGEE. The CDR3 DNA is TGTGCCAGCAGCGTAGACCCTAGCGGGGTTTTCCTAACGCAGTATTTT. Residues: CASSVDPSGVFLTQYF.